Following are 16 T cell receptor beta chains from one sample sequenced in a study of blood T cells in healthy people across ages. Together with a sample-barcoded 5' primer, a J-beta primer mix was included in a second PCR lasting roughly 6 to 12 cycles. TCRdb fed the 5' RACE reads into MiXCR, producing one record per CDR3 protein. Found here are a few hundred thousand distinct CDR3 sequences, about 28% of them singletons; the top ten hold over 3.5%. This sample was also put to use in a study of T cells of mothers and their children.

Sequenced: blood. These receptors came from a boy between 2 and 10 years old in good health.

The sample holds a few counts of this clonotype. The CDR3, as DNA: TGTGCCAGCAGCCCCGACGCTTATACCGTCTATGGCTACACCTTC. Residues: CASSPDAYTVYGYTF. The chain joins TRBV4-2 to TRBJ1-2; D gene uncertain. V lost 4 bases and J lost 4, with 16 bases in between. This CDR3 comprises 15 residues. Looked up from germline, CDR1 is LGHNA and CDR2 is YNFKEQ.

The chain joins TRBV11-2 to TRBJ1-6, with 7 bases matching TRBD1. The CDR3 has 15 amino acids. Germline-derived CDR1 and CDR2 are SGHAT and FQNNGV. With 0 bases clipped from V and 9 bases from J, the junction kept 5 bases outside the gene matches. The CDR3 nucleotides are TGTGCCAGCAGCTTAGACCACAGGGGAGGTTCACCCCTCCACTTT. Translation gives CASSLDHRGGSPLHF.

V and J are TRBV11-3 and TRBJ2-2, with a weak D call TRBD1 (7 bases). There are 15 residues in the CDR3. Trimming removed 6 bases at V and 1 base at J, with 12 bases between. Per the germline V gene, CDR1 is SGHNT and CDR2 is YENEEA. The CDR3 region is CASREGAGNTGELFF. The DNA of the CDR3 is TGTGCCAGCAGGGAGGGGGCCGGGAACACCGGGGAGCTGTTTTTT.

This clonotype has just a few counts. The rearrangement links TRBV5-6 to TRBJ1-4; perhaps TRBD1 as D (5 bases). Per germline, CDR1 SGHDT and CDR2 YYEEEE. The CDR3 is made up of 17 amino acids. Trimming cost V 0 bases and J 0 bases, with 12 bases left between them. CDR3 nucleotide sequence: TGTGCCAGCAGCTTGGACAGGATACCTGCAACTAATGAAAAACTGTTTTTT. Residues: CASSLDRIPATNEKLFF.

The sample holds a few counts of this clonotype. The chain's CDR3 is CASSSWGGGELFF. CDR3 DNA sequence: TGTGCCAGCAGCTCCTGGGGTGGCGGGGAGCTGTTTTTT. V usage is TRBV7-3 and J usage is TRBJ2-2; no clear D gene. CDR3 length equals 13 residues. V lost 4 bases to trimming and J lost 7 bases, with 10 bases between them. In germline, CDR1 is SGHTA, CDR2 FQGTGA.

The chain employs TRBV7-9 and TRBJ1-2; D is uncertain. CDR3 length: 12 residues. The germline V gene has CDR1 SEHNR and CDR2 FQNEAQ (reference sequence). V was shortened by 7 bases and J by 2 bases, with 8 bases between the two germline ends. Written as DNA, the CDR3 is TGTGCCAGCACCCAGACGAACTATGGCTACACCTTC. This gives the protein CASTQTNYGYTF.

This clonotype was detected a few times. CDR3 sequence reads: CAISGAGTGSHNEQFF. The CDR3 bases are TGTGCCATCAGTGGCGCCGGGACAGGGAGCCACAATGAGCAGTTCTTC. The chain couples TRBV10-3 to TRBJ2-5; the match to TRBD1 covers 9 bases. The J call could be wrong; TRBJ2-1 is a better fit for the DNA end. The V gene's germline CDR1 is ENHRY and CDR2 SYGVKD. The CDR3 loop spans 16 amino acids.

This clonotype was seen a few times. V usage is TRBV6-1 and J usage is TRBJ2-3, with 8 bases matching TRBD2. The CDR3 has 16 amino acids. Germline CDR1 is MNHNS and CDR2 is SASEGT. Germline trimming cut 2 bases from V and 2 bases from J; bases unmatched to any gene: 6. The CDR3 DNA sequence: TGTGCCAGCAGTGAACCGATAGCGGGGTACACAGATACGCAGTATTTT. Protein sequence: CASSEPIAGYTDTQYF.

The chain uses TRBV15 and TRBJ2-5; tentatively, D is TRBD1 (5 bases). The end of the DNA fits TRBJ2-7 better, so the J call may be wrong. Germline CDR1 and CDR2: LNHNV and YYDKDF (reference sequence). The CDR3 totals 12 residues. CDR3 coding DNA: TGTGCCACCAGCAACCAGGGATACGAGCAGTACTTC. This sequence encodes CATSNQGYEQYF.

The chain employs TRBV19 and TRBJ1-1; D is uncertain. Germline CDR1 LNHDA, CDR2 SQIVND (reference sequence). This CDR3 contains 13 residues. Trimming took off 3 bases at V and 3 bases at J, with 8 bases between the two ends. CDR3 sequence: CASSMSGYTEAFF. As DNA, the CDR3 is TGTGCCAGTAGTATGTCGGGATACACTGAAGCTTTCTTT.

V and J are TRBV28 and TRBJ2-7; D may be TRBD2 (6 bases). V was trimmed by 8 bases and J by 0 bases, leaving 17 bases between them. The CDR3 has 15 residues. Germline CDR1 reads MDHEN; CDR2 reads SYDVKM. This CDR3 is CASHVAGTDSYEQYF. The CDR3 DNA follows: TGTGCCAGCCACGTGGCGGGGACGGACTCCTACGAGCAGTACTTC.

This clonotype was picked up a small number of times. The chain couples TRBV25-1 to TRBJ2-5; TRBD2 might be the D (6 bases). This CDR3 has 17 residues. Germline V gives CDR1 MGHDK, CDR2 SYGVNS. The germline V and J ends were trimmed by 4 bases and 3 bases, with 21 bases remaining between them. CDR3 sequence: CASSVGTGSWGEETQYF. As DNA, the CDR3 is TGTGCCAGCAGTGTGGGTACGGGGTCATGGGGGGAAGAGACCCAGTACTTC.

In its sample, this clonotype was seen a few times. The J gene is TRBJ1-5, the V gene TRBV19; possibly TRBD1 for D (6 bases). CDR3 size: 14 residues. CDR1 is LNHDA and CDR2 is SQIVND in the germline V gene (reference sequence). V was trimmed by 3 bases and J by 4 bases, leaving 10 bases between them. CDR3 in amino acids: CASSIVTGNQPQHF. The CDR3 nucleotides read TGTGCCAGTAGTATTGTAACAGGGAATCAGCCCCAGCATTTT.

This chain connects TRBV5-1 to TRBJ2-7; D remains ambiguous. The CDR3 runs to 11 residues. Germline-derived CDR1 and CDR2 are SGHRS and YFSETQ. Trimming shortened V by 0 bases and J by 6 bases, and 4 bases separated the two germline ends. The CDR3 coding sequence is TGCGCCAGCAGCTTGGAGGCCGAGCAGTACTTC. Protein product: CASSLEAEQYF.

This clonotype showed up just a few times. This chain connects TRBV25-1 to TRBJ2-1, with TRBD2 as a possible D gene (5 bases). The ends were cut back, 1 base at V and 6 bases at J, with 16 bases in the middle. The CDR3 is made up of 16 amino acids. Germline CDR1 reads MGHDK; CDR2 reads SYGVNS. In DNA, the CDR3 is TGTGCCAGCAGTGAATCGAGGGATCCCGGTATCAATGAGCAGTTCTTC. It is translated as CASSESRDPGINEQFF.

The chain combines TRBV28 with TRBJ2-1; 13 positions match TRBD2. J was trimmed by 6 bases and V by 6 bases; bases with no gene match: 8. From germline, CDR1 is MDHEN and CDR2 SYDVKM. CDR3 length equals 16 residues. The CDR3 DNA follows: TGTGCCAGCAGCCTTAGGACTAGCGGGAGAACCAATGAGCAGTTCTTC. Translation: CASSLRTSGRTNEQFF.